Included here is one TCR beta chain sequence, with context. Its specificity is unknown. This entry belongs to a study of T cell responses to AZD1222 COVID-19 vaccine. Looked up from germline, CDR1 is MNHEY and CDR2 is SVGAGI. This CDR3 contains 14 residues. V dropped 6 bases and J dropped 1 base, with 9 bases sitting between them. Whole-study results and caveats: Vaccine-associated CD4 TCRs ranged over spike, dominating at 160-218 and 743-854.

Libraries were prepared by immunoSEQ multiplex PCR; TCRdb keeps only in-frame clonotypes and omits some of them. The table records tens of thousands of clones, around 82% of them present only once. This clonotype was sampled from an adult in good health. Here the sequenced sample was peripheral blood, taken on day 0 of AZD1222 vaccination. The chain employs TRBV6-5 and TRBJ2-2; no firm D call. CDR3 in amino acids: CASRLSGNTGELFF. CDR3 nucleotides: TGTGCCAGCAGGCTCAGTGGGAACACCGGGGAGCTGTTTTTT.